This is a list of T cell receptor beta chains from one sample in a study of blood T cell repertoires in COVID-19. The data were produced by immunoSEQ multiplex PCR, yet TCRdb's version contains in-frame clones alone and is incomplete. Of 62,000 or so clones listed, more than 75% are singletons. The material sequenced was peripheral blood. These TCRs come from a man between 60 and 70 years old with COVID-19, enrolled during active disease. The CDR3 runs from the conserved cysteine through the conserved F or W. A D gene is named only where the DNA matches it firmly. A row's size may be missing; if present it is once, few, many or a size class.

j_call: TRBJ2-5; d_call: -; clone_size: -; v_call: TRBV28; cdr3_aa: CASSSGSYQETQYF; cdr3_nt: TGTGCCAGCAGTAGCGGGTCGTACCAAGAGACCCAGTACTTC
j_call: TRBJ1-5; d_call: -; clone_size: -; v_call: TRBV18; cdr3_aa: CASSPRVAGDNQPQHF; cdr3_nt: TGTGCCAGCTCACCACGAGTGGCAGGGGACAATCAGCCCCAGCATTTT
j_call: TRBJ2-1; d_call: TRBD1; clone_size: -; v_call: TRBV12-3/TRBV12-4; cdr3_aa: CASRSPGTAARVF; cdr3_nt: TGTGCCAGCAGGTCACCTGGGACAGCCGCTAGGGTCTTC
j_call: TRBJ2-2; d_call: TRBD2; clone_size: -; v_call: TRBV13; cdr3_aa: CASSLTSGGALTGELFF; cdr3_nt: TGTGCCAGCAGCTTAACTAGCGGGGGGGCCCTCACCGGGGAGCTGTTTTTT
j_call: TRBJ1-3; d_call: TRBD1; clone_size: -; v_call: TRBV7-3; cdr3_aa: CASSLGTGAGNTIYF; cdr3_nt: TGTGCCAGCAGCCTCGGGACAGGGGCTGGAAACACCATATATTTT
j_call: TRBJ2-7; d_call: TRBD1; clone_size: -; v_call: TRBV9; cdr3_aa: CASSTTHRGEQYF; cdr3_nt: TGTGCCAGCAGCACGACACACAGGGGCGAGCAGTACTTC
j_call: TRBJ2-1; d_call: TRBD2; clone_size: -; v_call: TRBV5-6; cdr3_aa: CASSSGRAREQFF; cdr3_nt: TGTGCCAGCAGCTCGGGGAGGGCGCGTGAGCAGTTCTTC
j_call: TRBJ2-7; d_call: TRBD2; clone_size: few; v_call: TRBV18; cdr3_aa: CASTTSGGSTYEQYF; cdr3_nt: TGTGCCAGCACGACTAGCGGGGGGTCCACCTACGAGCAGTACTTC
j_call: TRBJ2-7; d_call: TRBD1; clone_size: -; v_call: TRBV10-1; cdr3_aa: CASSGTGSAYEQYF; cdr3_nt: TGCGCCAGCAGTGGGACAGGGAGCGCCTACGAGCAGTACTTC
j_call: TRBJ2-5; d_call: -; clone_size: -; v_call: TRBV2; cdr3_aa: CASRTQGAETQYF; cdr3_nt: TGTGCCAGCAGGACACAGGGTGCAGAGACCCAGTACTTC
j_call: TRBJ2-7; d_call: -; clone_size: -; v_call: TRBV7-6; cdr3_aa: CASSQYYEQYF; cdr3_nt: TGTGCCAGCAGCCAGTACTACGAGCAGTACTTC
j_call: TRBJ1-4; d_call: -; clone_size: -; v_call: TRBV28; cdr3_aa: CASSLSQGSEKLFF; cdr3_nt: TGTGCCAGCAGTTTATCGCAGGGGAGTGAAAAACTGTTTTTT
j_call: TRBJ1-2; d_call: TRBD1; clone_size: few; v_call: TRBV27; cdr3_aa: CASRRDRAEGYTF; cdr3_nt: TGTGCCAGCAGAAGGGACAGGGCAGAGGGCTACACCTTC
j_call: TRBJ1-5; d_call: -; clone_size: -; v_call: TRBV11-2; cdr3_aa: CASPRPQHF; cdr3_nt: TGTGCCAGCCCGAGGCCCCAGCATTTT
j_call: TRBJ2-5; d_call: -; clone_size: -; v_call: TRBV10-3; cdr3_aa: CAIGSRGTQYF; cdr3_nt: TGTGCCATCGGCTCTAGGGGGACCCAGTACTTC
j_call: TRBJ1-2; d_call: -; clone_size: -; v_call: TRBV6-5; cdr3_aa: CASSPHGENYGYTF; cdr3_nt: TGTGCCAGCAGCCCACATGGAGAAAACTATGGCTACACCTTC
j_call: TRBJ1-5; d_call: -; clone_size: -; v_call: TRBV27; cdr3_aa: CAHSGEMSFNQPQHF; cdr3_nt: TGTGCCCACAGCGGGGAAATGAGCTTTAATCAGCCCCAGCATTTT
j_call: TRBJ1-5; d_call: TRBD1; clone_size: -; v_call: TRBV19; cdr3_aa: CASSTGQINQPQHF; cdr3_nt: TGTGCCAGTAGTACGGGACAGATCAATCAGCCCCAGCATTTT
j_call: TRBJ1-1; d_call: TRBD1; clone_size: few; v_call: TRBV7-2; cdr3_aa: CASSFPRTGENTEAFF; cdr3_nt: TGTGCCAGCAGCTTTCCGCGGACAGGGGAGAACACTGAAGCTTTCTTT
j_call: TRBJ2-5; d_call: -; clone_size: -; v_call: TRBV18; cdr3_aa: CASSQDIRKETQYF; cdr3_nt: TGTGCCAGCTCACAGGACATTAGGAAAGAGACCCAGTACTTC
j_call: TRBJ1-5; d_call: -; clone_size: few; v_call: TRBV27; cdr3_aa: CASRNGQNDQPQHF; cdr3_nt: TGTGCCAGCAGAAACGGACAGAATGATCAGCCCCAGCATTTT
j_call: TRBJ1-6; d_call: -; clone_size: -; v_call: TRBV30; cdr3_aa: CAWSVGHGNSPLHF; cdr3_nt: TGTGCCTGGAGTGTGGGACACGGTAATTCACCCCTCCACTTT
j_call: TRBJ2-1; d_call: -; clone_size: -; v_call: TRBV6-6; cdr3_aa: CASSNPPRSHEQFF; cdr3_nt: TGTGCCAGCAGTAATCCTCCTAGGTCTCATGAGCAGTTCTTC
j_call: TRBJ1-2; d_call: TRBD1; clone_size: medium-sized; v_call: TRBV19; cdr3_aa: CASSIGQGAGYTF; cdr3_nt: TGTGCCAGTAGTATCGGACAGGGGGCCGGCTACACCTTC
j_call: TRBJ1-2; d_call: -; clone_size: -; v_call: TRBV6-5; cdr3_aa: CASSYSNPTRIYGYTF; cdr3_nt: TGTGCCAGCAGTTACTCGAATCCGACACGGATCTATGGCTACACCTTC
j_call: TRBJ2-7; d_call: TRBD2; clone_size: -; v_call: TRBV5-1; cdr3_aa: CASSPGGADDEQYF; cdr3_nt: TGCGCCAGCAGCCCCGGGGGGGCGGACGACGAGCAGTACTTC
j_call: TRBJ1-5; d_call: -; clone_size: few; v_call: TRBV19; cdr3_aa: CASSPKDRDFNQPQHF; cdr3_nt: TGTGCCAGTAGTCCGAAGGACAGAGATTTCAATCAGCCCCAGCATTTT
j_call: TRBJ1-1; d_call: -; clone_size: -; v_call: TRBV7-3; cdr3_aa: CASSQVGGNTEAFF; cdr3_nt: TGTGCCAGCAGCCAGGTCGGTGGTAACACTGAAGCTTTCTTT
j_call: TRBJ2-3; d_call: TRBD1; clone_size: -; v_call: TRBV12-5; cdr3_aa: CASGLASTGGGDTQYF; cdr3_nt: TGTGCTAGTGGTTTGGCTTCGACAGGGGGCGGAGATACGCAGTATTTT
j_call: TRBJ2-7; d_call: TRBD2; clone_size: -; v_call: TRBV5-1; cdr3_aa: CASSSTGLTSGRSYEQYF; cdr3_nt: TGCGCCAGCAGCTCAACTGGCCTGACTAGCGGGAGGTCTTACGAGCAGTACTTC
j_call: TRBJ2-5; d_call: -; clone_size: -; v_call: TRBV5-1; cdr3_aa: CASSPRQLQETQYF; cdr3_nt: TGCGCCAGCAGCCCACGACAGCTCCAAGAGACCCAGTACTTC
j_call: TRBJ2-7; d_call: TRBD2; clone_size: -; v_call: TRBV18; cdr3_aa: CASSPGTSGRLSEQYF; cdr3_nt: TGTGCCAGCTCACCAGGGACTAGCGGGAGATTGAGCGAGCAGTACTTC
j_call: TRBJ2-3; d_call: TRBD1; clone_size: -; v_call: TRBV5-4; cdr3_aa: CASSFQTGSSDTQYF; cdr3_nt: TGTGCCAGCAGCTTCCAGACAGGGAGCTCAGATACGCAGTATTTT
j_call: TRBJ2-3; d_call: TRBD2; clone_size: -; v_call: TRBV4-1; cdr3_aa: CASSQDVAGVVDTQYF; cdr3_nt: TGCGCCAGCAGCCAAGATGTAGCGGGAGTAGTAGATACGCAGTATTTT
j_call: TRBJ2-5; d_call: -; clone_size: once; v_call: TRBV25-1; cdr3_aa: CASEPKLAGRETQYF; cdr3_nt: TGTGCCAGCGAACCGAAACTCGCGGGAAGGGAGACCCAGTACTTC
j_call: TRBJ2-3; d_call: -; clone_size: -; v_call: TRBV27; cdr3_aa: CASTTGTDTQYF; cdr3_nt: TGTGCCAGCACGACAGGCACAGATACGCAGTATTTT
j_call: TRBJ2-1; d_call: -; clone_size: -; v_call: TRBV18; cdr3_aa: CASSPPRPGGGNEQFF; cdr3_nt: TGTGCCAGCTCACCACCACGACCAGGAGGCGGTAATGAGCAGTTCTTC
j_call: TRBJ2-3; d_call: TRBD2; clone_size: -; v_call: TRBV3-1/TRBV3-2; cdr3_aa: CASSQGSSGGTSTDTQYF; cdr3_nt: TGTGCCAGCAGCCAAGGGTCTAGCGGGGGGACTAGCACAGATACGCAGTATTTT
j_call: TRBJ2-7; d_call: TRBD1; clone_size: -; v_call: TRBV7-9; cdr3_aa: CASSLGDSNPYEQYF; cdr3_nt: TGTGCCAGCAGCTTAGGGGACAGCAACCCCTACGAGCAGTACTTC
j_call: TRBJ2-3; d_call: -; clone_size: -; v_call: TRBV30; cdr3_aa: CAWSASGPTDTQYF; cdr3_nt: TGTGCCTGGAGTGCTTCAGGGCCCACAGATACGCAGTATTTT
j_call: TRBJ2-7; d_call: -; clone_size: -; v_call: TRBV19; cdr3_aa: CASSIYAGPNYEQYF; cdr3_nt: TGTGCCAGTAGTATTTACGCAGGGCCGAATTACGAGCAGTACTTC
j_call: TRBJ2-2; d_call: TRBD2; clone_size: -; v_call: TRBV2; cdr3_aa: CASSLRLAGELNTGELFF; cdr3_nt: TGTGCCAGCAGCCTCCGGCTAGCGGGGGAGCTGAACACCGGGGAGCTGTTTTTT
j_call: TRBJ2-3; d_call: TRBD2; clone_size: -; v_call: TRBV7-2; cdr3_aa: CASSPLAGASDTQYF; cdr3_nt: TGTGCCAGCAGCCCGTTAGCGGGGGCCTCAGATACGCAGTATTTT
j_call: TRBJ2-7; d_call: TRBD2; clone_size: few; v_call: TRBV5-6; cdr3_aa: CASRLRGVASAYEQYF; cdr3_nt: TGTGCCAGCAGGCTGCGGGGGGTAGCGTCGGCTTACGAGCAGTACTTC
j_call: TRBJ1-2; d_call: TRBD1; clone_size: -; v_call: TRBV27; cdr3_aa: CASRPGQEIFGYTF; cdr3_nt: TGTGCCAGCAGACCGGGACAGGAAATTTTTGGCTACACCTTC
j_call: TRBJ1-2; d_call: -; clone_size: -; v_call: TRBV28; cdr3_aa: CASSLSARPWGYTF; cdr3_nt: TGTGCCAGCAGTTTATCGGCGCGGCCCTGGGGCTACACCTTC
j_call: TRBJ1-1; d_call: TRBD1; clone_size: -; v_call: TRBV5-1; cdr3_aa: CASSFSPRTGNTEAFF; cdr3_nt: TGCGCCAGCAGCTTCTCCCCGAGGACAGGGAACACTGAAGCTTTCTTT
j_call: TRBJ1-5; d_call: -; clone_size: -; v_call: TRBV12-3/TRBV12-4; cdr3_aa: CASRGTNYQPQHF; cdr3_nt: TGTGCCAGCAGAGGGACTAACTATCAGCCCCAGCATTTT
j_call: TRBJ1-1; d_call: TRBD1; clone_size: -; v_call: TRBV6-5; cdr3_aa: CASRRDRLNTEAFF; cdr3_nt: TGTGCCAGCAGGCGGGACAGACTTAACACTGAAGCTTTCTTT